A selection of T cell receptor beta chains follows, all from one sample in a study of shared clonotypes between healthy human individuals. Data came from immunoSEQ multiplex PCR; TCRdb stores just in-frame clones and leaves some out. This sample has some 500,000 clones, with about 96% found just once. Sequencing was done on a sample of naive CD4+ T cells sorted from blood. The receptors were gathered from a woman in her twenties or thirties in good health. The CDR3 runs from the conserved cysteine through the conserved F or W. The order of the fields is J gene, D gene, clone size, V gene, CDR3 protein, CDR3 DNA. A D gene is named only where the DNA matches it firmly. For some rows the clone size is stated as once, few or many, or as a class when expanded; others skip it.

J: TRBJ2-1
D: TRBD2
size: .
V: TRBV7-9
CDR3: CASRGRTSGKYNEQFF
DNA: TGTGCCAGCAGGGGACGGACTAGCGGAAAATACAATGAGCAGTTCTTC

J: TRBJ1-2
D: .
size: .
V: TRBV18
CDR3: CASSLRPRDGYTF
DNA: TGTGCCAGCTCACTTCGCCCAAGGGATGGCTACACCTTC

J: TRBJ2-7
D: .
size: .
V: TRBV20-1
CDR3: CSTPSIGEQYF
DNA: TGCAGCACTCCGTCAATCGGCGAGCAGTACTTC

J: TRBJ1-4
D: TRBD1
size: .
V: TRBV28
CDR3: CASSLGRGLDEKLFF
DNA: TGTGCCAGCAGTCTAGGCAGGGGGCTAGATGAAAAACTGTTTTTT

J: TRBJ1-5
D: .
size: .
V: TRBV7-9
CDR3: CASSPGQINQPQHF
DNA: TGTGCCAGCAGCCCCGGACAGATAAATCAGCCCCAGCATTTT

J: TRBJ1-1
D: .
size: .
V: TRBV19
CDR3: CASMGFGAFF
DNA: TGTGCCAGTATGGGCTTTGGAGCTTTCTTT

J: TRBJ2-7
D: TRBD2
size: .
V: TRBV5-1
CDR3: CASSLDLAGGNEQYF
DNA: TGCGCCAGCAGCTTGGATCTAGCGGGAGGAAACGAGCAGTACTTC

J: TRBJ2-7
D: .
size: .
V: TRBV28
CDR3: CASRQGAYEQYF
DNA: TGTGCCAGCAGACAGGGCGCCTACGAGCAGTACTTC

J: TRBJ2-7
D: .
size: once
V: TRBV7-9
CDR3: CASSGKTYEQYF
DNA: TGTGCCAGCAGCGGGAAGACCTACGAGCAGTACTTC

J: TRBJ1-6
D: .
size: once
V: TRBV30
CDR3: CAWSVQSGPSPLHF
DNA: TGTGCCTGGAGTGTACAGTCAGGGCCTTCACCCCTCCACTTT

J: TRBJ2-5
D: .
size: .
V: TRBV5-4
CDR3: CASSLRGKETQYF
DNA: TGTGCCAGCAGCTTGCGGGGGAAAGAGACCCAGTACTTC

J: TRBJ2-3
D: TRBD1
size: .
V: TRBV7-9
CDR3: CASSLPGQGGTDTQYF
DNA: TGTGCCAGCAGCTTACCGGGACAGGGGGGCACAGATACGCAGTATTTT

J: TRBJ2-2
D: .
size: .
V: TRBV4-1
CDR3: CASSQAGRNTGELFF
DNA: TGCGCCAGCAGCCAAGCGGGACGGAACACCGGGGAGCTGTTTTTT

J: TRBJ1-2
D: .
size: .
V: TRBV30
CDR3: CAWSVRTVYGYTF
DNA: TGTGCCTGGAGTGTAAGGACAGTTTATGGCTACACCTTC

J: TRBJ2-3
D: TRBD2
size: .
V: TRBV11-2
CDR3: CASSNGGSGFGDTQYF
DNA: TGTGCCAGCAGCAACGGTGGTAGCGGGTTTGGAGATACGCAGTATTTT

J: TRBJ1-2
D: TRBD1
size: .
V: TRBV5-1
CDR3: CASRDGDRAIDYGYTF
DNA: TGCGCCAGCAGGGACGGGGACAGGGCGATCGACTATGGCTACACCTTC

J: TRBJ2-7
D: TRBD1
size: .
V: TRBV4-2
CDR3: CASSQGTGPFIDEQYF
DNA: TGTGCCAGCAGCCAAGGGACAGGGCCTTTTATCGACGAGCAGTACTTC

J: TRBJ2-7
D: .
size: .
V: TRBV10-3
CDR3: CAISVETSGYEQYF
DNA: TGTGCCATCAGTGTCGAAACATCCGGCTACGAGCAGTACTTC

J: TRBJ1-3
D: .
size: .
V: TRBV5-1
CDR3: CASSLGMGNTIYF
DNA: TGCGCCAGCAGCTTGGGGATGGGAAACACCATATATTTT

J: TRBJ2-5
D: TRBD1
size: .
V: TRBV11-2
CDR3: CASGTGEETQYF
DNA: TGTGCCAGCGGGACAGGGGAAGAGACCCAGTACTTC

J: TRBJ2-2
D: TRBD1
size: .
V: TRBV9
CDR3: CASSADRSYTGELFF
DNA: TGTGCCAGCAGCGCGGACAGGAGCTACACCGGGGAGCTGTTTTTT

J: TRBJ2-7
D: TRBD2
size: .
V: TRBV19
CDR3: CASSPGAGVVYEQYF
DNA: TGTGCCAGTAGTCCCGGGGCGGGAGTAGTCTACGAGCAGTACTTC

J: TRBJ2-1
D: TRBD2
size: .
V: TRBV9
CDR3: CASSVGTSGMWSSYNEQFF
DNA: TGTGCCAGCAGCGTCGGGACTAGCGGGATGTGGAGCTCCTACAATGAGCAGTTCTTC

J: TRBJ1-1
D: .
size: .
V: TRBV20-1
CDR3: CRASANTEAFF
DNA: TGCAGAGCGTCCGCAAACACTGAAGCTTTCTTT

J: TRBJ1-1
D: .
size: .
V: TRBV15
CDR3: CATSRDYRTDEAFF
DNA: TGTGCCACCAGCAGAGATTATCGAACAGATGAAGCTTTCTTT

J: TRBJ2-1
D: .
size: .
V: TRBV18
CDR3: CASSPAGSQYNEQFF
DNA: TGTGCCAGCTCACCTGCCGGGTCCCAATACAATGAGCAGTTCTTC

J: TRBJ1-2
D: .
size: .
V: TRBV6-1
CDR3: CASSKTAGAIGYTF
DNA: TGTGCCAGCAGCAAAACGGCAGGGGCAATCGGCTACACCTTC

J: TRBJ2-1
D: .
size: .
V: TRBV7-9
CDR3: CASSVMFGSSYNEQFF
DNA: TGTGCCAGCAGCGTAATGTTTGGGAGCTCCTACAATGAGCAGTTCTTC

J: TRBJ2-4
D: .
size: .
V: TRBV27
CDR3: CASSLRQGNIQYF
DNA: TGTGCCAGCAGTCTTAGGCAAGGGAACATTCAGTACTTC

J: TRBJ2-3
D: .
size: .
V: TRBV28
CDR3: CASSSPGGTDTQYF
DNA: TGTGCCAGCAGTTCCCCAGGAGGGACAGATACGCAGTATTTT

J: TRBJ1-5
D: .
size: once
V: TRBV6-1
CDR3: CASSTDRSNQPQHF
DNA: TGTGCCAGCAGCACTGACAGGTCCAATCAGCCCCAGCATTTT

J: TRBJ1-3
D: .
size: .
V: TRBV5-1
CDR3: CASSLSQADPGNTIYF
DNA: TGCGCCAGCAGCTTGTCCCAGGCAGACCCTGGAAACACCATATATTTT

J: TRBJ2-1
D: .
size: .
V: TRBV2
CDR3: CASSVGWAEQFF
DNA: TGTGCCAGCAGTGTCGGTTGGGCAGAGCAGTTCTTC

J: TRBJ1-5
D: .
size: .
V: TRBV28
CDR3: CASSFLGPQPQHF
DNA: TGTGCCAGCAGTTTCTTAGGTCCTCAGCCCCAGCATTTT

J: TRBJ2-3
D: TRBD1
size: .
V: TRBV7-9
CDR3: CASSRGQDPQDTQYF
DNA: TGTGCCAGCAGCCGGGGACAGGACCCCCAAGATACGCAGTATTTT

J: TRBJ2-1
D: TRBD2
size: .
V: TRBV7-2
CDR3: CASSLTSGAYNEQFF
DNA: TGTGCCAGCAGCCTTACTAGCGGGGCTTACAATGAGCAGTTCTTC

J: TRBJ2-7
D: .
size: .
V: TRBV2
CDR3: CASKVEGQTYEQYF
DNA: TGTGCCAGCAAGGTAGAGGGGCAAACCTACGAGCAGTACTTC

J: TRBJ2-3
D: .
size: .
V: TRBV5-1
CDR3: CASSPAPSTDTQYF
DNA: TGCGCCAGCAGCCCAGCCCCGAGCACAGATACGCAGTATTTT

J: TRBJ1-1
D: .
size: .
V: TRBV28
CDR3: CASTPSANTEAFF
DNA: TGTGCCAGCACCCCGTCAGCGAACACTGAAGCTTTCTTT

J: TRBJ1-5
D: .
size: .
V: TRBV27
CDR3: CASSTFWGGRNQPQHF
DNA: TGTGCCAGCAGCACTTTCTGGGGGGGTCGCAATCAGCCCCAGCATTTT